This TCR beta chain originates from a study of blood T cells in healthy people across ages. The CDR3 extends over 16 amino acids. Trimming cost V 1 base and J 3 bases, with 16 bases left between them. Looked up from germline, CDR1 is LNHNV and CDR2 is YYDKDF (reference sequence). A second PCR of 7 to 11 cycles used a sample-barcoded 5' primer and a J-beta primer mix. TCRdb re-called the 5' RACE reads with MiXCR, one entry per CDR3 protein. The sample consists of 1.5 million or so distinct CDR3 sequences, 40% to 50% of them appearing once. Sequenced: blood. The TCR sequence derives from a woman between 18 and 29 years old in good health. The chain joins TRBV15 to TRBJ2-7; perhaps D is TRBD1 or TRBD2 (5 bases each). The DNA of the CDR3 is TGTGCCACCAGCAGAGCCCGGGACCTAAACTTCTACGAGCAGTACTTC. Translating it yields CATSRARDLNFYEQYF. The variable domain in full, with the rest retrieved from reference TRBV15 and TRBJ2-7, is DAMVIQNPRYQVTQFGKPVTLSCSQTLNHNVMYWYQQKSSQAPKLLFHYYDKDFNNEADTPDNFQSRRPNTSFCFLDIRSPGLGDTAMYLCATSRARDLNFYEQYFGPGTRLTVT.